This T cell receptor beta chain was profiled in a study of OX40 agonist ivuxolimab in advanced cancers. With respect to the entire study: Ivuxolimab was a fully human IgG2 agonistic monoclonal antibody targeting the costimulatory receptor OX40 (CD134). A male proportion of roughly 80% and a mean age of 60 years, ranging from roughly 23 to 90, were recorded for the dose-escalation cohort. Prior anti-PD-1, anti-PD-L1 or anti-CTLA-4 therapy was permitted, and checkpoint inhibitors had been received by around 39% of dose-escalation patients. Among the roughly 52 dose-escalation patients, around 20 had hepatocellular carcinoma, around 15 melanoma, 9 renal cell carcinoma and 9 head and neck cancer. Partial responses occurred in three dose-escalation patients, of whom one had hepatocellular carcinoma and two had cutaneous melanoma. Intravenous ivuxolimab was administered to patients every 2 weeks at six dose levels: 0.01, 0.1, 0.3, 1.5, 3 and 10 mg/kg. The paper describes the monotherapy dose-escalation part (N of about 47 patients) of the phase I trial of ivuxolimab. The purpose of peripheral TCRbeta sequencing was to test whether ivuxolimab changed TCR sequence diversity and led to clonal T-cell expansion.

Study-wide conclusions, independent of this receptor: After ivuxolimab, more expanded clones were found on average in CD8+ T cells than in CD4+ T cells. Low levels of normalized T-cell clonal expansion were also seen in some nonresponding patients. In the 0.1-3.0 mg/kg groups, partial responders had among the lowest normalized peripheral clonal expansion, particularly in CD8+ T cells. The antigen specificity of the clonally expanded peripheral T cells was not determined. At doses of 0.1 to 3.0 mg/kg, clonal expansion of both CD4+ and CD8+ blood T cells was observed from baseline to week 6.

With respect to this clone: Its antigen is still unknown. It has no much larger one-base neighbor in the sample; base qualities were not kept.

The trial excluded patients who had a history of autoimmune disease or were on systemic immunosuppression. Peripheral blood for TCR sequencing was collected from all dose cohorts at baseline, on cycle 4 day 1, and on cycle 7 day 1. The samples were taken from a phase I, first-in-human, multicenter, open-label dose-escalation trial of ivuxolimab. Adults with locally advanced or metastatic head and neck squamous cell, hepatocellular, melanoma or renal cell carcinoma were enrolled in the trial. CD4+ and CD8+ T cells were sorted separately from peripheral blood before TCR sequencing. For sequencing of the TCRbeta CDR3 region, genomic DNA was extracted from the sorted cells. The immunoSEQ Assay was used for sequencing of TCRbeta CDR3 regions. TCRdb retrieved this table from immuneACCESS and kept in-frame rearrangements only. Not all clones are present; in checked studies, unresolved V genes account for under half, and no reason is known for the remainder. The sample table holds tens of thousands of clones, of which 91% were seen once. The ten largest account for about 2.5% of the sample.

For this chain, trimming is 3 bases at the V end and 2 bases at the J end, and the number of junction bases without a gene match is 5. CDR1 SGHRS and CDR2 YFSETQ are derived from the germline V gene. Including the terminal cysteine and phenylalanine, the CDR3 comprises 14 residues. Just the 42-base CDR3 DNA is kept, in frame starting at base 1. Material: CD4+ or CD8+ T cells sorted from blood, obtained in a trial of the OX40 agonist ivuxolimab. The chain is made from TRBV5-1 and TRBJ2-7; 7 middle bases align to TRBD1. This sequence originates from an adult with an advanced solid tumor such as melanoma, head and neck, liver or kidney cancer. The CDR3 is CASSSDRLPYEQYF. The DNA is as follows: TGCGCCAGCAGCTCGGACAGGTTACCCTACGAGCAGTACTTC.